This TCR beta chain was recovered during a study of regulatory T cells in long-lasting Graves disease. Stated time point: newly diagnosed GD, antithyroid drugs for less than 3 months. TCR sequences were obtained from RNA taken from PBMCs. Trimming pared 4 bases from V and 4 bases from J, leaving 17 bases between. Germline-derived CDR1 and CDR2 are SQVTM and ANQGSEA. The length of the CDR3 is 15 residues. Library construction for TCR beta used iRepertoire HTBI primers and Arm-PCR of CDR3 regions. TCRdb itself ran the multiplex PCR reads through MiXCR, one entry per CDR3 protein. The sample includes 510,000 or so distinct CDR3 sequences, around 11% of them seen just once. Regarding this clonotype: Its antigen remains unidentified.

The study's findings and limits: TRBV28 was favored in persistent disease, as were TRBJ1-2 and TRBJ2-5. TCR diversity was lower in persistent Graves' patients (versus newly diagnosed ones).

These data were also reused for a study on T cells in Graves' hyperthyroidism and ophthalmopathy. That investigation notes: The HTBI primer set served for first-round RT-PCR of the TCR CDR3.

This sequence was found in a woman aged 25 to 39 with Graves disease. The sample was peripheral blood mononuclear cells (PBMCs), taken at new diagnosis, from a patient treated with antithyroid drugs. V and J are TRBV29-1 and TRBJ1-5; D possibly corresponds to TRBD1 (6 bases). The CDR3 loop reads CSVVIRGGENQPQHF. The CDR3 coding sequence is TGCAGCGTTGTAATTCGAGGGGGGGAAAATCAGCCCCAGCATTTT.